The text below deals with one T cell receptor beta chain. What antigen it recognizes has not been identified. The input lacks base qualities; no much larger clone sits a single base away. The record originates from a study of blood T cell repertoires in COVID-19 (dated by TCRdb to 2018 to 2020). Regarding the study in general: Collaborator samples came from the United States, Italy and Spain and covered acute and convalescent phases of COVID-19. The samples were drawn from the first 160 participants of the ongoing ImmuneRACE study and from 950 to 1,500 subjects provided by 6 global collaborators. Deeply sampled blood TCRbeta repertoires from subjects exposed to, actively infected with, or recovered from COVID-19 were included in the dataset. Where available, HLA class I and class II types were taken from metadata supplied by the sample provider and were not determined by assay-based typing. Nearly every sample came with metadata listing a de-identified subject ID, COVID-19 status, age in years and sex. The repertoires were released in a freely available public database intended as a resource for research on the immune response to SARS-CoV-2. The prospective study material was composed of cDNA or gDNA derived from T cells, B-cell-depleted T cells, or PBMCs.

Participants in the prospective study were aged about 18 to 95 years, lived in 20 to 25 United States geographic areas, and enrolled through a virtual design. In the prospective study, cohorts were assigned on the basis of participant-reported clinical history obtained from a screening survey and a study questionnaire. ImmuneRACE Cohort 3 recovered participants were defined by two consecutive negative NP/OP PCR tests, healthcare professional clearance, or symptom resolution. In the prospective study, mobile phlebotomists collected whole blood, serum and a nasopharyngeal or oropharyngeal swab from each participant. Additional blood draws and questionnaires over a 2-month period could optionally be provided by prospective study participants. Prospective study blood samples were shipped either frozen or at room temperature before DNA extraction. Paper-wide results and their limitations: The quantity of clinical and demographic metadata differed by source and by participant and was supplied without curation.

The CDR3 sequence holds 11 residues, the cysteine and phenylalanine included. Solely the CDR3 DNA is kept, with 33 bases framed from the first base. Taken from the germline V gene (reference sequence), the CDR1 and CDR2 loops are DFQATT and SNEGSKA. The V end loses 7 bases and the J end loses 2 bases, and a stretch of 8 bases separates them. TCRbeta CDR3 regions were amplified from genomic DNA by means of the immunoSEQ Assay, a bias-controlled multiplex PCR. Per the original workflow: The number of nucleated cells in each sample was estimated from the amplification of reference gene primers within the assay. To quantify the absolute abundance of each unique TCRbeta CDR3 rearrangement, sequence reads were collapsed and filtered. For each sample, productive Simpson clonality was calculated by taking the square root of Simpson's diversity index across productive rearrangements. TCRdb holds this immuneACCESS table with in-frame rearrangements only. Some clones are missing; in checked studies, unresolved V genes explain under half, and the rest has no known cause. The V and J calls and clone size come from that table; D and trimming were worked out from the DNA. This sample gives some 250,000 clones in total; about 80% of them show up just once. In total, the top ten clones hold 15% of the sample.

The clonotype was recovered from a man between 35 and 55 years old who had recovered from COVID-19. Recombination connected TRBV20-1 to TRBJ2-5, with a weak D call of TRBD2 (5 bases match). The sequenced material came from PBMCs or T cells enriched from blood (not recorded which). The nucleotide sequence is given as TGCAGTGGACTACGACAAGAGACCCAGTACTTC. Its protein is CSGLRQETQYF.